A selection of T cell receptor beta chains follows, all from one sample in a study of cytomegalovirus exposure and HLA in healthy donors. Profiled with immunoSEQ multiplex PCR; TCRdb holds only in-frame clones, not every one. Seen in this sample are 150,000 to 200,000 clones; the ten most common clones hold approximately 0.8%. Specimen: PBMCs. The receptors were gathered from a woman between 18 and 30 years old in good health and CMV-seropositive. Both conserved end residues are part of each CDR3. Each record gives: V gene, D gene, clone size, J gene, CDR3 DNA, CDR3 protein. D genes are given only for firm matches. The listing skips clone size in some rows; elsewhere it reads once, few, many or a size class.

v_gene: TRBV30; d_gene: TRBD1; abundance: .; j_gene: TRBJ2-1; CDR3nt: TGTGCCTGGGGCGTGGACAGGGCGTTGAATGAGCAGTTCTTC; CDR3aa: CAWGVDRALNEQFF
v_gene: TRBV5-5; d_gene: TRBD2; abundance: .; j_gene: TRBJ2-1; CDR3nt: TGTGCCAGCAGCTTGGGGCGAGCGGGAGCCTACAATGAGCAGTTCTTC; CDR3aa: CASSLGRAGAYNEQFF
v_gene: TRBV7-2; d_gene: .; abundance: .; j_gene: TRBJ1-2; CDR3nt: TGTGCCAGCAGCCTAGTGGGGGGGCACAGTAGCTATGGCTACACCTTC; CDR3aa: CASSLVGGHSSYGYTF
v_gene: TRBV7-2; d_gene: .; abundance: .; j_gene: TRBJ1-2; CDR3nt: TGTGCCAGCAGCCCTGACCGGGACACCTATGGCTACACCTTC; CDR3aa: CASSPDRDTYGYTF
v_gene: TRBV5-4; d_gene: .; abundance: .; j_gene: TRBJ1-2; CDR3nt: TGTGCCAGCAGCTTGGATCCGGTAAACTATGGCTACACCTTC; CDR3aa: CASSLDPVNYGYTF
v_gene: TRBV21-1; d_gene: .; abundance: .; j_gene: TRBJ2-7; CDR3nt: TGTGCCAGCAGCAATAAACATTACGAGCAGTACTTC; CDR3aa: CASSNKHYEQYF
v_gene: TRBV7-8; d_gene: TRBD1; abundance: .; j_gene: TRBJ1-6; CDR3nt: TGTGCCAGCAGCTCTCAACAGGGGCTAGGAGGTTCACCCCTCCACTTT; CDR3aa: CASSSQQGLGGSPLHF
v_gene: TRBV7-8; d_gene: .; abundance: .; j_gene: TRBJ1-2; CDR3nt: TGTGCCAGCAGCTTAGCCAGGGTAAACTATGGCTACACCTTC; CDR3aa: CASSLARVNYGYTF
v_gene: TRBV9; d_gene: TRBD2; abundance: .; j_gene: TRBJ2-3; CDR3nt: TGTGCCAGCAGCTTGACTAGCGGGGGGGTCACAGATACGCAGTATTTT; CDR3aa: CASSLTSGGVTDTQYF
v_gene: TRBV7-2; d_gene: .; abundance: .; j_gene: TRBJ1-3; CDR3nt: TGTGCCAGCAGCTTAAGTCCTTGGGGGGACTCTGGAAACACCATATATTTT; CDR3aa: CASSLSPWGDSGNTIYF
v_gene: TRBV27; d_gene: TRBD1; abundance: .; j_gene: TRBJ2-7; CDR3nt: TGTGCCAGCCGACCGGGACAGGGAGGCGAGCAGTACTTC; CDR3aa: CASRPGQGGEQYF
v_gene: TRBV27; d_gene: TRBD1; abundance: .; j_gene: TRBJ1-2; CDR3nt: TGTGCCAGCAGCCGGGACAGTGAACGGAGAGGGGGCTACACCTTC; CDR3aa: CASSRDSERRGGYTF
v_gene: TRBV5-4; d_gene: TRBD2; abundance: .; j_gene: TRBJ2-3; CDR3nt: TGTGCCAGCAGCCCTGGGACTAGCGGGGTGGTTGATACGCAGTATTTT; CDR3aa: CASSPGTSGVVDTQYF
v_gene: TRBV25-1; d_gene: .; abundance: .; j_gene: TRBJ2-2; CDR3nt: TGTGCCAGCAGTAACAGGGAGTTCACCGGGGAGCTGTTTTTT; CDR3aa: CASSNREFTGELFF
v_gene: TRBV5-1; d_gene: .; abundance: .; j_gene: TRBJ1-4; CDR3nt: TGCGCCAGCAGCCCAGGAACTAATGAAAAACTGTTTTTT; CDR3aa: CASSPGTNEKLFF
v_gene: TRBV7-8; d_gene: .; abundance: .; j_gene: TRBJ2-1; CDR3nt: TGTGCCAGCAGCTTAGGCGGCGGTGAGCAGTTCTTC; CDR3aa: CASSLGGGEQFF
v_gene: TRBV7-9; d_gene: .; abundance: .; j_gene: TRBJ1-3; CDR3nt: TGTGCCAGCAGCTTAGGGAGCTCTGGAAACACCATATATTTT; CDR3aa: CASSLGSSGNTIYF
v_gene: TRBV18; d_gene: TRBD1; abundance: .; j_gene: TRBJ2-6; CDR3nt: TGTGCCAGCTCACAAGGTTTAGTTGAGGGGGCGACTTTC; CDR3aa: CASSQGLVEGATF
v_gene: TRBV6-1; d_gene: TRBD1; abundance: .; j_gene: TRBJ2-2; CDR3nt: TGTGCCAGCAGTGCCCACTGGACAGGGGGCTCGGCCGGGGAGCTGTTTTTT; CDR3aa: CASSAHWTGGSAGELFF
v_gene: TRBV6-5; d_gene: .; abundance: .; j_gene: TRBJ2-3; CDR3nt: TGTGCCAGCAGGAGGGGGGGCAGGGGTACGCAGTATTTT; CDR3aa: CASRRGGRGTQYF
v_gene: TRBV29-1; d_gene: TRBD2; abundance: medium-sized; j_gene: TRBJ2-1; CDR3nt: TGCAGCGCTTGGCTAGCGGGAGATGAGCAGTTCTTC; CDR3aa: CSAWLAGDEQFF
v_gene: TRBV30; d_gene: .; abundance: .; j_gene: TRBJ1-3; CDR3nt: TGTGCCTGGAGTATCAACAGGGTTAGCTCTGGAAACACCATATATTTT; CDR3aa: CAWSINRVSSGNTIYF
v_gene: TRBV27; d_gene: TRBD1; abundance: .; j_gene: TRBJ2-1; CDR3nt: TGTGCCAGCAGCCTCGGACAGGGGGCAGTCAATGAGCAGTTCTTC; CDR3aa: CASSLGQGAVNEQFF
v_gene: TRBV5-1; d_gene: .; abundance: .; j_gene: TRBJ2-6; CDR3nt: TGCGCCAGCAGCACTCAAGGGGCCCAGAGCTCTGGGGCCAACGTCCTGACTTTC; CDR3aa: CASSTQGAQSSGANVLTF
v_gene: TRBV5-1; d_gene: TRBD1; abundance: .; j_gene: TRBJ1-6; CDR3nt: TGCGCCAGCAGCTTGGCCGGACAGGGGTATTCACCCCTCCACTTT; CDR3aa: CASSLAGQGYSPLHF
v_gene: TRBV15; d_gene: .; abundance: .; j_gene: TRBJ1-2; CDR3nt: TGTGCCACCAGCAGAGATCCGACAGGCGGGTGTTGCACCTTC; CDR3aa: CATSRDPTGGCCTF
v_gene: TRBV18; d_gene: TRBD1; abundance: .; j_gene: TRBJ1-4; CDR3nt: TGTGCCAGCTCACGACCGGGACAGGGGAATGAAAAACTGTTTTTT; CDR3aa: CASSRPGQGNEKLFF
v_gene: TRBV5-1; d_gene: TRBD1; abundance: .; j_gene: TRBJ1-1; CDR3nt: TGCGCCAGCAGCAAGGACAGGGTGAACACTGAAGCTTTCTTT; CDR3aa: CASSKDRVNTEAFF
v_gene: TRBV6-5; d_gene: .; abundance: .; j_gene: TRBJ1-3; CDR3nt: TGTGCCAGCAGTACCTCGGTTCTAAACACCATATATTTT; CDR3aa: CASSTSVLNTIYF
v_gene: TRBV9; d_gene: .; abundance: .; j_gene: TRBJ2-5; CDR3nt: TGTGCCAGCAGCGTAAATGCGGGGACCCAGTACTTC; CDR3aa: CASSVNAGTQYF
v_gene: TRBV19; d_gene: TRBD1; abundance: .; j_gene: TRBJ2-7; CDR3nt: TGTGCCAGTAGTTTAACAGGGGGCTCCTACGAGCAGTACTTC; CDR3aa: CASSLTGGSYEQYF
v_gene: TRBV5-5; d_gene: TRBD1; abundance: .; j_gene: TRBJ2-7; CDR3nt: TGTGCCAGCAGCTTGCCCCAGGGGGCCAGCGAGCAGTACTTC; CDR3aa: CASSLPQGASEQYF
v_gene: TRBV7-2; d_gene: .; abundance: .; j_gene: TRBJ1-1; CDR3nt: TGTGCCAGCAGCTTAACGTCGAACATGAACACTGAAGCTTTCTTT; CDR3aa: CASSLTSNMNTEAFF
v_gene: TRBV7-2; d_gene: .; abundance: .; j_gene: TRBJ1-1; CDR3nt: TGTGCCAGCAGCCCGACGGGGCGGGAGACTGAAGCTTTCTTT; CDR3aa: CASSPTGRETEAFF
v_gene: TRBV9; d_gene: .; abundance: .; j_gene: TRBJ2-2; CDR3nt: TGTGCCAGCAGCGTAAGGTCAGGGGACACCGGGGAGCTGTTTTTT; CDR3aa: CASSVRSGDTGELFF
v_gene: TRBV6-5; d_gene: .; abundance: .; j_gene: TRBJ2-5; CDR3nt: TGTGCCAGCAGTTACGGTCAGGCATCCCAAGAGACCCAGTACTTC; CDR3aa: CASSYGQASQETQYF
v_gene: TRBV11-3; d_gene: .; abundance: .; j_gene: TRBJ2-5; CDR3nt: TGTGCCAGCAGCTCGGACTATCTACAAGAGACCCAGTACTTC; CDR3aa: CASSSDYLQETQYF
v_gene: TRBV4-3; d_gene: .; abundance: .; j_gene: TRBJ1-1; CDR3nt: TGCGCCAGCAGCCAGACCACGACAGCAATGAACACCGAAGCTTTCTTT; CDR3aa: CASSQTTTAMNTEAFF